A single sample gave rise to the 21 T cell receptor beta chains below, sequenced in a study of cytomegalovirus exposure and HLA in healthy donors. PCR involved 60 Vbeta and 13 Jbeta primers. Libraries were prepared by immunoSEQ multiplex PCR; TCRdb keeps only in-frame clonotypes and omits some of them. Of about 140,000 clones in the sample, almost 85% were seen once. The specimen was PBMCs. The receptors here all came from a man aged 25-45 years in good health and CMV-seropositive.

The J gene is TRBJ1-6, the V gene TRBV27; D is unresolved. Germline loops: CDR1 MNHEY, CDR2 SMNVEV (reference sequence). The CDR3 runs 13 residues. V gave up 6 bases and J gave up 11 bases, with 14 bases separating them. For the CDR3, the DNA is TGTGCCAGCAGGCGGCAAAGGATAACACCCCTCCACTTT. As protein: CASRRQRITPLHF.

J is TRBJ2-2 and V is TRBV7-2, with 8 bases matching TRBD2. CDR1 SGHTA and CDR2 FQGNSA come from the germline V gene. J was trimmed by 4 bases and V by 7 bases; bases with no gene match: 2. The CDR3 loop spans 13 amino acids. The CDR3 sequence is CASTGGGTGELFF. Written as DNA, the CDR3 is TGTGCCAGCACCGGGGGGGGCACCGGGGAGCTGTTTTTT.

The CDR3 sequence is CASSLEAGGIYEQYF. As DNA, the CDR3 is TGCGCCAGCAGCTTGGAGGCAGGGGGGATCTACGAGCAGTACTTC. The chain links TRBV5-1 to TRBJ2-7; a possible D gene is TRBD1 (7 bases). The CDR3 has 15 amino acids. Looked up from germline, CDR1 is SGHRS and CDR2 is YFSETQ. V was clipped by 0 bases and J by 3 bases, with 13 bases between them.

This chain links TRBV27 with TRBJ1-2; D might be TRBD1 (6 bases). V lost 8 bases and J 10 bases, leaving 14 bases between the germline ends. This CDR3 comprises 11 residues. The germline V gene has CDR1 MNHEY and CDR2 SMNVEV (reference sequence). CDR3 sequence: CASGQGNDYTF. As DNA, the CDR3 is TGTGCCAGCGGGCAGGGGAATGACTACACCTTC.

The sample holds one count of this clone. The rearrangement links TRBV7-7 to TRBJ2-2, with D unclear. CDR3 size: 15 residues. V was cut by 3 bases and J by 0 bases, with 8 bases left in between. From germline, CDR1 is SSHAT and CDR2 FNYEAQ (reference sequence). As DNA, the CDR3 is TGTGCCAGCAGCTTGGTAACGGCGAACACCGGGGAGCTGTTTTTT. Translation gives CASSLVTANTGELFF.

On this clone itself: This same CDR3 is encoded by further DNA sequences in the sample. This sequence joins TRBV9 and TRBJ2-7; 7 nucleotides align to TRBD1. Germline CDR1 is SGDLS and CDR2 is YYNGEE. The CDR3 runs 15 residues. Germline trimming cut 2 bases from V and 0 bases from J; bases unmatched to any gene: 5. CDR3 in amino acids: CASSVAGTASYEQYF. The CDR3 DNA is TGTGCCAGCAGCGTTGCCGGGACAGCCTCCTACGAGCAGTACTTC.

This chain connects TRBV10-1 to TRBJ2-7, with D unclear. This CDR3 comprises 14 residues. Trimming removed 4 bases from V and 2 bases from J, with 12 bases in between. Germline V gene data show CDR1 as WNHNN and CDR2 as SYGVQD (reference sequence). CDR3 in amino acids: CASSAGRSPYEQYF. The CDR3 DNA reads TGCGCCAGCAGTGCCGGCAGGTCACCCTACGAGCAGTACTTC.

This clone was picked up one time. V gene TRBV27 combines with J gene TRBJ2-5; TRBD2 aligns across 9 bases. This CDR3 contains 14 residues. CDR1 and CDR2 (germline): MNHEY, SMNVEV (reference sequence). Trimming removed 4 bases from V and 4 bases from J; junction bases left unmatched: 4. CDR3 DNA: TGTGCCAGCAGTTCTCGGCGGGGGGGAGAGACCCAGTACTTC. Amino acid sequence: CASSSRRGGETQYF.

The rearrangement uses TRBV5-4 and TRBJ2-1; tentative D call: TRBD2 (5 bases). The V end was cut by 0 bases, the J end by 0 bases, with 10 bases between. The CDR3 totals 16 residues. Germline assignment: CDR1 SGHNT and CDR2 YYREEE (reference sequence). This CDR3 is CASSLGRQSSYNEQFF. In DNA form, the CDR3 reads TGTGCCAGCAGCTTGGGGAGGCAGAGCTCCTACAATGAGCAGTTCTTC.

This sequence joins TRBV19 and TRBJ2-5, with TRBD2 identical over 7 bases. The CDR3 has 16 residues. J lost 5 bases, V lost 5 bases, and 14 bases had no gene match. CDR1 is LNHDA and CDR2 is SQIVND in the germline V gene (reference sequence). This CDR3 is CASSVKAGKTAETQYF. The CDR3, as DNA: TGTGCCAGTAGTGTAAAAGCGGGAAAAACGGCGGAGACCCAGTACTTC.

The J gene is TRBJ2-7, the V gene TRBV14; 8 bases are shared with TRBD1. CDR1 and CDR2 (germline): SGHDN, FVKESK. The CDR3 consists of 15 residues. The V segment lost 4 bases and the J segment 2 bases; nucleotides outside the gene matches: 7. CDR3 sequence reads: CASSRGQGPPYEQYF. The CDR3 DNA reads TGTGCCAGCAGCCGTGGACAGGGACCTCCCTACGAGCAGTACTTC. Full variable domain (outside the CDR3, taken from reference TRBV14 and TRBJ2-7): EAGVTQFPSHSVIEKGQTVTLRCDPISGHDNLYWYRRVMGKEIKFLLHFVKESKQDESGMPNNRFLAERTGGTYSTLKVQPAELEDSGVYFCASSRGQGPPYEQYFGPGTRLTVT.

The rearrangement links TRBV6-4 to TRBJ1-3, with D maybe TRBD1 (5 bases). V dropped 2 bases and J dropped 4 bases, with 18 bases sitting between them. CDR3 length equals 17 residues. The germline gives CDR1 MRHNA, CDR2 SNTAGT. DNA of the CDR3: TGTGCCAGCAGTGACCCGGATGGGGCGGGATCCGGAAACACCATATATTTT. This codes for CASSDPDGAGSGNTIYF.

A word on this clone: Distinct nucleotide sequences in the sample also encode this CDR3. The V call is TRBV28, the J call TRBJ1-6, with D perhaps TRBD1 (5 bases). Germline lookup yields CDR1 MDHEN and CDR2 SYDVKM. The CDR3 loop spans 14 amino acids. With 6 bases removed from V and 4 bases from J, the gap between germline ends came to 10 bases. This CDR3 reads CASSPDSYNSPLHF. The CDR3 region has the DNA TGTGCCAGCAGCCCAGACAGTTATAATTCACCCCTCCACTTT. Full variable domain (missing parts from reference TRBV28 and TRBJ1-6): DVKVTQSSRYLVKRTGEKVFLECVQDMDHENMFWYRQDPGLGLRLIYFSYDVKMKEKGDIPEGYSVSREKKERFSLILESASTNQTSMYLCASSPDSYNSPLHFGNGTRLTVT.

The gene calls are TRBV20-1 and TRBJ2-1; a possible D gene is TRBD2 (5 bases). V was cut by 0 bases and J by 9 bases, with 6 bases left in between. This CDR3 contains 11 residues. Germline V gives CDR1 DFQATT, CDR2 SNEGSKA (reference sequence). This chain's CDR3 is CSAREGAEQFF. CDR3 sequence (DNA): TGCAGTGCTAGAGAGGGAGCTGAGCAGTTCTTC.

The chain is built from TRBV7-9 and TRBJ2-3; TRBD2 agrees at 10 bases. CDR1 is SEHNR and CDR2 is FQNEAQ in the germline V gene (reference sequence). J gave up 2 bases and V 4 bases, and 12 bases lay outside the gene matches. This CDR3 comprises 18 residues. The CDR3 DNA sequence: TGTGCCAGCAGCTCCGGATATGCACTAGCGGGGTCCACAGATACGCAGTATTTT. Encoded protein: CASSSGYALAGSTDTQYF.

This clone was picked up a small number of times. The V gene is TRBV29-1, the J gene TRBJ1-2; 9 positions match TRBD1. The V gene end was trimmed by 1 base and the J gene end by 8 bases; junction bases not matched to a gene: 5. Germline values: CDR1 SQVTM, CDR2 ANQGSEA. CDR3 size: 13 residues. CDR3 protein: CSVEATGGRGYTF. The CDR3 DNA is TGCAGCGTTGAAGCTACAGGGGGCAGAGGCTACACCTTC. Based on the CDR3 plus reference TRBV29-1 and TRBJ1-2, the full variable domain is SAVISQKPSRDICQRGTSLTIQCQVDSQVTMMFWYRQQPGQSLTLIATANQGSEATYESGFVIDKFPISRPNLTFSTLTVSNMSPEDSSIYLCSVEATGGRGYTFGSGTRLTVV.

This clone was detected a few times. CDR3 nucleotides: TGTGCCAGCGGACCGGGGACACAGAACACTGAAGCTTTCTTT. Protein sequence: CASGPGTQNTEAFF. The rearrangement links TRBV28 to TRBJ1-1, with a tentative D call TRBD1 (6 bases). V lost 8 bases, J lost 1 base, and 14 bases lay in between. CDR1 and CDR2 from the germline V gene are MDHEN and SYDVKM. The CDR3 is 14 residues long. The full variable domain, completed using reference TRBV28 and TRBJ1-1, is DVKVTQSSRYLVKRTGEKVFLECVQDMDHENMFWYRQDPGLGLRLIYFSYDVKMKEKGDIPEGYSVSREKKERFSLILESASTNQTSMYLCASGPGTQNTEAFFGQGTRLTVV.

The CDR3 coding sequence is TGTGCCAGCAGCCGAATATCAGGAACGAGGGACTATGGCTACACCTTC. It encodes CASSRISGTRDYGYTF. The chain recombines TRBV28 with TRBJ1-2; D is undetermined. This CDR3 comprises 16 residues. Trimming took off 6 bases at V and 3 bases at J, with 20 bases between the two ends. Germline CDR1 MDHEN, CDR2 SYDVKM.

This clone was seen a few times. V usage is TRBV5-6 and J usage is TRBJ2-3; 14 bases agree with TRBD2. Germline loops: CDR1 SGHDT, CDR2 YYEEEE. The CDR3 consists of 16 residues. Trimming took 5 bases from V and 4 from J; bases not matched to a gene: 6. CDR3 sequence: CASSRLAGGKADTQYF. CDR3 nucleotide sequence: TGTGCCAGCAGTCGACTAGCGGGAGGGAAAGCAGATACGCAGTATTTT. Full variable domain (missing parts from reference TRBV5-6 and TRBJ2-3): DAGVTQSPTHLIKTRGQQVTLRCSPKSGHDTVSWYQQALGQGPQFIFQYYEEEERQRGNFPDRFSGHQFPNYSSELNVNALLLGDSALYLCASSRLAGGKADTQYFGPGTRLTVL.

As DNA, the CDR3 is TGTGCCAGCATCCCCACTAGAACGACAGGTGCAGATACGCAGTATTTT. It codes for CASIPTRTTGADTQYF. The chain combines TRBV21-1 with TRBJ2-3; TRBD1 is the table's D call and was not checked against the DNA. TRBV21-1 is classified as a pseudogene. This CDR3 comprises 16 residues.

The V gene is TRBV7-3, the J gene TRBJ2-5, with D perhaps matching TRBD2 (6 bases). Trimming removed 8 bases at V and 9 bases at J, with 19 bases between. Germline CDR1 SGHTA, CDR2 FQGTGA. This CDR3 is built from 13 residues. Written as DNA, the CDR3 is TGTGCCAGCCGCTGGGACTGCGTACAGGCCCAGTACTTC. It specifies CASRWDCVQAQYF.